The rows below give T cell receptor beta chains drawn from one sample of a study of identical twins. In TCRdb, the 5' RACE reads were re-called with MiXCR into one record per CDR3 protein. The sample records under 300,000 distinct CDR3 sequences, 9.5% to 15% being singletons. These data are also associated with another study on yellow fever vaccine responses in identical twins.

Sequenced input: memory (CD45RO+) T cells sorted from blood. These receptors were obtained from a woman in her late teens or twenties in good health. The CDR3 runs from the conserved cysteine through the conserved F or W. The D gene is left open where the match is weak. Rows may omit the clone size; those that give it use once, few, many or a size class.

cdr3_aa: CASSSSSGDHNEQFF
cdr3_nt: TGTGCCAGCAGCTCGAGTAGCGGAGACCACAATGAGCAGTTCTTC
d_call: -
v_call: TRBV6-4
j_call: TRBJ2-1
clone_size: few
cdr3_length: 15

cdr3_aa: CASSQDSGLSSGANVLTF
cdr3_nt: TGCGCCAGCAGCCAAGATTCGGGACTAAGTTCTGGGGCCAACGTCCTGACTTTC
d_call: TRBD2
v_call: TRBV4-3
j_call: TRBJ2-6
clone_size: -
cdr3_length: 18

cdr3_aa: CASIANGNTEAFF
cdr3_nt: TGTGCCAGCATTGCAAACGGGAACACTGAAGCTTTCTTT
d_call: -
v_call: TRBV12-3/TRBV12-4
j_call: TRBJ1-1
clone_size: -
cdr3_length: 13

cdr3_aa: CASSLLFGQARDRYTF
cdr3_nt: TGTGCCAGCAGTCTACTCTTTGGACAGGCTAGAGATCGCTACACCTTC
d_call: TRBD1
v_call: TRBV27
j_call: TRBJ1-2
clone_size: -
cdr3_length: 16

cdr3_aa: CASSQDLDARTDTQYF
cdr3_nt: TGTGCCAGCAGCCAAGATCTGGACGCACGCACAGATACGCAGTATTTT
d_call: -
v_call: TRBV4-2
j_call: TRBJ2-3
clone_size: few
cdr3_length: 16

cdr3_aa: CASSPIAGTGLNEQFF
cdr3_nt: TGTGCCAGCAGCCCTATAGCGGGAACGGGTCTGAATGAGCAGTTCTTC
d_call: TRBD2
v_call: TRBV5-4
j_call: TRBJ2-1
clone_size: -
cdr3_length: 16

cdr3_aa: CASSIRATPDTDTQYF
cdr3_nt: TGCGCCAGCAGCATACGTGCGACCCCTGACACAGATACGCAGTATTTT
d_call: -
v_call: TRBV4-3
j_call: TRBJ2-3
clone_size: many
cdr3_length: 16

cdr3_aa: CASSPTRYNEQFF
cdr3_nt: TGTGCCAGCAGCCCGACACGTTACAATGAGCAGTTCTTC
d_call: -
v_call: TRBV7-2
j_call: TRBJ2-1
clone_size: few
cdr3_length: 13

cdr3_aa: CASSLAGATYNEQFF
cdr3_nt: TGCGCCAGCAGCTTGGCGGGGGCCACCTACAATGAGCAGTTCTTC
d_call: -
v_call: TRBV5-1
j_call: TRBJ2-1
clone_size: many
cdr3_length: 15

cdr3_aa: CASSRGLAGYEQYF
cdr3_nt: TGTGCCAGCAGCCGAGGACTAGCGGGCTACGAGCAGTACTTC
d_call: TRBD2
v_call: TRBV7-3
j_call: TRBJ2-7
clone_size: -
cdr3_length: 14

cdr3_aa: CSAPTGMGEKLFF
cdr3_nt: TGCAGTGCACCGACAGGGATGGGCGAAAAACTGTTTTTT
d_call: TRBD1
v_call: TRBV20-1
j_call: TRBJ1-4
clone_size: -
cdr3_length: 13

cdr3_aa: CASSFLTGGRETQYF
cdr3_nt: TGTGCCAGCAGCTTTCTGACAGGGGGCAGGGAGACCCAGTACTTC
d_call: TRBD1
v_call: TRBV5-4
j_call: TRBJ2-5
clone_size: -
cdr3_length: 15

cdr3_aa: CASSGRGGAPFYEQYF
cdr3_nt: TGTGCCAGCAGCGGCCGGGGGGGGGCACCCTTTTACGAGCAGTACTTC
d_call: TRBD2
v_call: TRBV7-2
j_call: TRBJ2-7
clone_size: -
cdr3_length: 16

cdr3_aa: CASSSRTATSGNTIYF
cdr3_nt: TGTGCCAGCAGCTCGCGGACGGCGACCTCTGGAAACACCATATATTTT
d_call: -
v_call: TRBV7-9
j_call: TRBJ1-3
clone_size: few
cdr3_length: 16

cdr3_aa: CASSQVAGGPGLKTQYF
cdr3_nt: TGTGCCAGCAGCCAAGTAGCGGGGGGGCCAGGGCTAAAGACCCAGTACTTC
d_call: TRBD2
v_call: TRBV3-1
j_call: TRBJ2-5
clone_size: -
cdr3_length: 17

cdr3_aa: CASRGQVAKNIQYF
cdr3_nt: TGTGCCAGTAGGGGACAGGTAGCCAAAAACATTCAGTACTTC
d_call: TRBD1
v_call: TRBV19
j_call: TRBJ2-4
clone_size: -
cdr3_length: 14

cdr3_aa: CSAPREGTTEAFF
cdr3_nt: TGCAGTGCCCCGAGGGAGGGGACCACTGAAGCTTTCTTT
d_call: -
v_call: TRBV20-1
j_call: TRBJ1-1
clone_size: -
cdr3_length: 13

cdr3_aa: CASSQYGTQDSQGYTF
cdr3_nt: TGTGCCAGCAGCCAATACGGGACGCAGGATTCGCAGGGCTACACCTTC
d_call: -
v_call: TRBV7-9
j_call: TRBJ1-2
clone_size: -
cdr3_length: 16

cdr3_aa: CSASRANSPLHF
cdr3_nt: TGCAGTGCTAGCCGGGCCAATTCACCCCTCCACTTT
d_call: -
v_call: TRBV20-1
j_call: TRBJ1-6
clone_size: many
cdr3_length: 12

cdr3_aa: CATSRDPGIPGAFF
cdr3_nt: TGTGCCACCAGCAGAGACCCAGGGATCCCTGGGGCTTTCTTT
d_call: -
v_call: TRBV15
j_call: TRBJ1-1
clone_size: -
cdr3_length: 14

cdr3_aa: CASSRRATETQYF
cdr3_nt: TGTGCCAGCAGCCGAAGAGCGACTGAGACCCAGTACTTC
d_call: -
v_call: TRBV3-1
j_call: TRBJ2-5
clone_size: -
cdr3_length: 13

cdr3_aa: CASSSQRASGNTQYF
cdr3_nt: TGTGCCAGCAGCTCCCAAAGGGCTAGCGGAAATACGCAGTATTTT
d_call: TRBD2
v_call: TRBV3-1
j_call: TRBJ2-3
clone_size: few
cdr3_length: 15

cdr3_aa: CASSPDRVQPQHF
cdr3_nt: TGTGCCAGCAGTCCCGACAGGGTCCAGCCCCAGCATTTT
d_call: TRBD1
v_call: TRBV28
j_call: TRBJ1-5
clone_size: few
cdr3_length: 13

cdr3_aa: CASSLTHSYEQYF
cdr3_nt: TGTGCCAGCAGCTTAACGCACTCCTACGAGCAGTACTTC
d_call: -
v_call: TRBV11-2
j_call: TRBJ2-7
clone_size: few
cdr3_length: 13

cdr3_aa: CASSYLPRDTQYF
cdr3_nt: TGTGCCAGCAGTTACCTACCCCGGGATACGCAGTATTTT
d_call: -
v_call: TRBV6-2/TRBV6-3
j_call: TRBJ2-3
clone_size: -
cdr3_length: 13

cdr3_aa: CASRPGLTYNEQFF
cdr3_nt: TGTGCCAGCAGACCAGGACTAACCTACAATGAGCAGTTCTTC
d_call: -
v_call: TRBV2
j_call: TRBJ2-1
clone_size: -
cdr3_length: 14

cdr3_aa: CASSTWGQGALGAFF
cdr3_nt: TGTGCCAGCAGTACTTGGGGACAGGGGGCGCTTGGAGCTTTCTTT
d_call: TRBD1
v_call: TRBV27
j_call: TRBJ1-1
clone_size: few
cdr3_length: 15

cdr3_aa: CASSSLDRDGANVLTF
cdr3_nt: TGTGCCAGCAGTTCTTTAGACAGGGATGGGGCCAACGTCCTGACTTTC
d_call: TRBD1
v_call: TRBV6-4
j_call: TRBJ2-6
clone_size: many
cdr3_length: 16

cdr3_aa: CASSSPGREGRDEQYF
cdr3_nt: TGTGCCAGCAGTTCTCCGGGGCGGGAGGGCCGCGACGAGCAGTACTTC
d_call: TRBD2
v_call: TRBV28
j_call: TRBJ2-7
clone_size: few
cdr3_length: 16

cdr3_aa: CASSDERGAQETQYF
cdr3_nt: TGTGCCAGCAGTGATGAGCGGGGGGCGCAAGAGACCCAGTACTTC
d_call: TRBD2
v_call: TRBV2
j_call: TRBJ2-5
clone_size: few
cdr3_length: 15

cdr3_aa: CASSYQGPSEAFF
cdr3_nt: TGTGCCAGCAGTTACCAGGGCCCCTCTGAAGCTTTCTTT
d_call: -
v_call: TRBV6-5
j_call: TRBJ1-1
clone_size: -
cdr3_length: 13

cdr3_aa: CASSPGRDRTEAFF
cdr3_nt: TGTGCCAGCAGCCCTGGAAGGGACAGGACTGAAGCTTTCTTT
d_call: TRBD1
v_call: TRBV7-2
j_call: TRBJ1-1
clone_size: few
cdr3_length: 14

cdr3_aa: CSASSASWKPQYF
cdr3_nt: TGCAGTGCTAGTAGTGCCTCCTGGAAGCCCCAGTACTTC
d_call: -
v_call: TRBV20-1
j_call: TRBJ2-5
clone_size: few
cdr3_length: 13

cdr3_aa: CASSEALIAGVSDTQYF
cdr3_nt: TGTGCCAGCAGTGAAGCGCTAATAGCGGGGGTTTCAGATACGCAGTATTTT
d_call: TRBD2
v_call: TRBV6-1
j_call: TRBJ2-3
clone_size: -
cdr3_length: 17

cdr3_aa: CSAPNLYEQYF
cdr3_nt: TGCAGTGCTCCGAACCTCTACGAGCAGTACTTC
d_call: -
v_call: TRBV20-1
j_call: TRBJ2-7
clone_size: few
cdr3_length: 11

cdr3_aa: CASSQVVGGEQFF
cdr3_nt: TGTGCCAGCAGCCAAGTCGTGGGAGGCGAGCAGTTCTTC
d_call: -
v_call: TRBV14
j_call: TRBJ2-1
clone_size: few
cdr3_length: 13

cdr3_aa: CASSQTFSGDTGELFF
cdr3_nt: TGTGCCAGCAGCCAGACGTTTAGCGGAGACACCGGGGAGCTGTTTTTT
d_call: -
v_call: TRBV4-2
j_call: TRBJ2-2
clone_size: -
cdr3_length: 16

cdr3_aa: CASSTTLSSYEQYF
cdr3_nt: TGTGCCAGCTCAACGACCCTTAGCTCCTACGAGCAGTACTTC
d_call: -
v_call: TRBV18
j_call: TRBJ2-7
clone_size: -
cdr3_length: 14

cdr3_aa: CASSLSRDRGLYF
cdr3_nt: TGCGCCAGCAGCTTGAGCCGAGACAGGGGGTTATACTTC
d_call: TRBD1
v_call: TRBV5-1
j_call: TRBJ2-5
clone_size: -
cdr3_length: 13

cdr3_aa: CASRLGLAGDDEQFF
cdr3_nt: TGTGCCAGCAGATTGGGACTAGCGGGAGACGATGAGCAGTTCTTC
d_call: TRBD2
v_call: TRBV6-1
j_call: TRBJ2-1
clone_size: many
cdr3_length: 15

cdr3_aa: CASREPGSNQPQHF
cdr3_nt: TGTGCCAGCAGGGAACCGGGAAGCAATCAGCCCCAGCATTTT
d_call: -
v_call: TRBV2
j_call: TRBJ1-5
clone_size: -
cdr3_length: 14

cdr3_aa: CASSPRHGTGYNEQFF
cdr3_nt: TGTGCCAGCTCACCACGGCATGGGACAGGGTACAATGAGCAGTTCTTC
d_call: TRBD1
v_call: TRBV18
j_call: TRBJ2-1
clone_size: few
cdr3_length: 16

cdr3_aa: CASSLAWTGGTGELFF
cdr3_nt: TGCGCCAGCAGCTTGGCGTGGACAGGGGGCACCGGGGAGCTGTTTTTT
d_call: TRBD1
v_call: TRBV5-1
j_call: TRBJ2-2
clone_size: many
cdr3_length: 16

cdr3_aa: CASSVRQGNTGELFF
cdr3_nt: TGCGCCAGCAGCGTTAGACAGGGAAACACCGGGGAGCTGTTTTTT
d_call: TRBD1
v_call: TRBV5-1
j_call: TRBJ2-2
clone_size: few
cdr3_length: 15

cdr3_aa: CASSAGEETQYF
cdr3_nt: TGCGCCAGCAGCGCAGGGGAAGAGACCCAGTACTTC
d_call: -
v_call: TRBV5-1
j_call: TRBJ2-5
clone_size: -
cdr3_length: 12

cdr3_aa: CASSLKPGGQPQHF
cdr3_nt: TGTGCCAGCAGCCTAAAGCCAGGGGGGCAGCCCCAGCATTTT
d_call: TRBD1
v_call: TRBV7-2
j_call: TRBJ1-5
clone_size: -
cdr3_length: 14

cdr3_aa: CASSLDRPETQYF
cdr3_nt: TGCGCCAGCAGCTTGGACAGGCCTGAGACCCAGTACTTC
d_call: -
v_call: TRBV5-1
j_call: TRBJ2-5
clone_size: few
cdr3_length: 13

cdr3_aa: CASSKSRRGPHRPYEQYF
cdr3_nt: TGTGCCAGCAGCAAAAGTCGTCGGGGGCCCCATCGTCCCTACGAGCAGTACTTC
d_call: -
v_call: TRBV21-1
j_call: TRBJ2-7
clone_size: few
cdr3_length: 18

cdr3_aa: CASSLAMGLMNTGELFF
cdr3_nt: TGTGCCAGCAGCTTAGCCATGGGACTTATGAACACCGGGGAGCTGTTTTTT
d_call: -
v_call: TRBV11-3
j_call: TRBJ2-2
clone_size: few
cdr3_length: 17

cdr3_aa: CASSQYTGATTLAIQYF
cdr3_nt: TGTGCCAGCAGCCAATATACAGGGGCAACTACCCTCGCCATTCAGTACTTC
d_call: TRBD1
v_call: TRBV4-2
j_call: TRBJ2-4
clone_size: many
cdr3_length: 17